These 9 T cell receptor beta chains share one sample of origin, sequenced in a study of regulatory T cells in long-lasting Graves disease. Specified time point: newly diagnosed GD, antithyroid drugs for less than 3 months. Generation of the TCR library employed RNA extracted from PBMCs. Through Arm-PCR of CDR3 regions and iRepertoire HTBI primers, TCR beta libraries were built. TCRdb re-analysed the multiplex PCR reads in MiXCR, keeping a single row per CDR3 protein. The table lists about 210,000 distinct CDR3 sequences, roughly a fifth of them singletons. The same specimen was also included in a second study, on T cells in Graves' hyperthyroidism and ophthalmopathy.

Sequenced here: peripheral blood mononuclear cells (PBMCs), sampled at new diagnosis, from a patient treated with antithyroid drugs. These receptor sequences come from a young woman with Graves disease.

This clonotype was observed many times. The J gene is TRBJ1-1, the V gene TRBV4-1, with a tentative D call TRBD1 (6 bases). Trimming left V 6 bases short and J 4 bases short, with 15 bases between. This CDR3 comprises 14 residues. Germline V CDR1 and CDR2: MGHRA, YSYEKL. DNA for the CDR3: TGCGCCAGCAGGTCCAGGGGTCTGGGCACTGAAGCTTTCTTT. Protein product: CASRSRGLGTEAFF.

Ten or more counts support this clonotype. The chain employs TRBV18 and TRBJ1-2; TRBD1 matches 8 bases. The ends lost 2 bases at V and 5 bases at J; junction bases unmatched: 10. Germline CDR1 and CDR2: KGHSH and LQKENI. This CDR3 contains 16 residues. The CDR3 spells CASSPFGQGEGYGYTF. In DNA, the CDR3 is TGTGCCAGCTCACCATTCGGACAGGGAGAGGGTTATGGCTACACCTTC.

This clonotype was seen repeatedly, ten times or more. The CDR3 here is CANMDGTGNTIYF. The CDR3 bases are TGTGCCAACATGGACGGTACTGGAAACACCATATATTTT. This chain connects TRBV10-3 to TRBJ1-3; no clear D gene. This CDR3 region has 13 residues. The V gene's germline CDR1 is ENHRY and CDR2 SYGVKD. V lost 10 bases to trimming and J lost 2 bases, with 12 bases between them.

The chain has TRBV30 and TRBJ2-1; 10 nucleotides line up with TRBD2. This CDR3 has 14 amino acids. With 4 bases clipped from V and 5 bases from J, the junction kept 5 bases outside the gene matches. CDR1 GTSNPN and CDR2 SVGIG come from the germline V gene (reference sequence). In nucleotides, the CDR3 is TGTGCCTGGACTAGCGGGAGCTCAGACAATGAGCAGTTCTTC. It translates to CAWTSGSSDNEQFF.

This clonotype was seen ten or more times. In nucleotides, the CDR3 is TGCGCCAGCAGCGTTGGTGGCTTAAGTAATCAGCCCCAGCATTTT. This gives the protein CASSVGGLSNQPQHF. The genes are TRBV5-1 and TRBJ1-5; no clear D gene. CDR1 is SGHRS and CDR2 is YFSETQ in the germline V gene. There are 15 residues in the CDR3. V dropped 4 bases and J dropped 4 bases, with 15 bases sitting between them.

This clonotype was observed a handful of times. CDR3 DNA: TGTGCCAGCAGAAAACCGGGACTAGCATCATATACGCAGTATTTT. Translating it yields CASRKPGLASYTQYF. The V gene is TRBV11-2, the J gene TRBJ2-3; 9 bases are a match to TRBD2. Germline V gene sequence: CDR1 SGHAT, CDR2 FQNNGV. Trimming took 6 bases from V and 7 from J; bases not matched to a gene: 11. This CDR3 region has 15 residues.

This clonotype was detected only a few times. The chain's CDR3 is CASSQGQRVDGYTF. The DNA of the CDR3 is TGTGCCAGCTCACAGGGCCAGAGGGTTGATGGCTACACCTTC. This sequence joins TRBV18 and TRBJ1-2; unclear D gene. Between the trimmed V and J ends, which lost 4 bases and 6 bases, there was a span of 15 bases. Per germline, CDR1 KGHSH and CDR2 LQKENI. This CDR3 comprises 14 residues. The full variable domain, in which reference TRBV18 and TRBJ1-2 provide the parts outside the CDR3, is NAGVMQNPRHLVRRRGQEARLRCSPMKGHSHVYWYRQLPEEGLKFMVYLQKENIIDESGMPKERFSAEFPKEGPSILRIQQVVRGDSAAYFCASSQGQRVDGYTFGSGTRLTVV.

The chain carries TRBV28 and TRBJ1-4; 11 nucleotides agree with TRBD1. The germline gives CDR1 MDHEN, CDR2 SYDVKM. Trimming took 3 bases from V and 1 from J; bases not matched to a gene: 1. The CDR3 is 16 residues long. The CDR3 bases are TGTGCCAGCAGTTTGGACAGGGGGCGAACTAATGAAAAACTGTTTTTT. This gives the protein CASSLDRGRTNEKLFF.

This clonotype was observed at least ten times. This chain joins TRBV24-1 and TRBJ2-2; D is unresolved. The V end lost 1 base, the J end lost 8 bases, and 7 bases lay between the germline ends. The germline CDR1 and CDR2 sequences are KGHDR and SFDVKD. The CDR3 has 13 residues. As DNA, the CDR3 is TGTGCCACCAGTGATTTACTGGAGGGGGAGCTGTTTTTT. It specifies CATSDLLEGELFF.